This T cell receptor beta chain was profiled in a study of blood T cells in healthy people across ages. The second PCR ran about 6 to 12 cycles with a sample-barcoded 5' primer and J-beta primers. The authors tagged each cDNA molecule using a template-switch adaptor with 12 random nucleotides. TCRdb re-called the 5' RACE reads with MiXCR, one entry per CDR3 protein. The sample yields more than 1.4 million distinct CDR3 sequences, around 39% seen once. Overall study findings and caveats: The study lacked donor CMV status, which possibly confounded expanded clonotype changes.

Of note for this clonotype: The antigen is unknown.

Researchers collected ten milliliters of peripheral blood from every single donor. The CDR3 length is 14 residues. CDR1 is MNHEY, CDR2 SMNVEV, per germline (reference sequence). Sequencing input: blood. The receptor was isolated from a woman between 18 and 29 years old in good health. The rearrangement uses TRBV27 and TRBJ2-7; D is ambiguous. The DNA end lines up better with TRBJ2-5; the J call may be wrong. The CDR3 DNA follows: TGTGCCAGCAGTTTGATCGGTCGTAAAGAGACCCAGTACTTC. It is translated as CASSLIGRKETQYF.